Sequencing of this T cell receptor beta chain was carried out in a study of early T cells in non-severe SARS-CoV-2 infection. The overall study: From unsorted whole blood, bulk RNA was sequenced, and the chains remained unpaired.

Unique molecular identifiers were attached to individual cDNA molecules. TCRdb re-derived calls from the 5' RACE reads in MiXCR, one entry per CDR3 protein. Of under 75,000 distinct CDR3 sequences listed, about 12% are singletons. Overall study results and limits: Using VDJdb, the matching emphasized anti-spike CD8 responses while missing private and CD4 specificities.

In germline, CDR1 is SQVTM, CDR2 ANQGSEA. This CDR3 contains 12 residues. V lost 2 bases and J 5 bases, leaving 6 bases between the germline ends. About this clonotype: The antigen remains undetermined.

The TCR originated in an adult who was a healthcare worker with PCR-confirmed SARS-CoV-2 infection or an uninfected control (not recorded which). The chain is built from TRBV29-1 and TRBJ2-2, with D hard to call. Sequencing input: whole blood. The CDR3 here is CSVERGTGELFF. CDR3 nucleotides: TGCAGCGTTGAAAGAGGAACCGGGGAGCTGTTTTTT.